These T cell receptor beta chains were read from a single sample in a study of blood T cell repertoires in COVID-19. Assay used: immunoSEQ multiplex PCR; TCRdb lists only in-frame clones, some missing. The sample shows 390,000 or so clones, approximately 89% of them seen only once. What was sequenced was peripheral blood. Receptors originate from a woman aged 25 to 45 with COVID-19, enrolled during active disease. Both conserved end residues are part of each CDR3. A D gene is named only where the DNA matches it firmly.

V gene	J gene	D gene	CDR3 protein	CDR3 DNA
TRBV10-3	TRBJ2-6	.	CAISTSRVTGANVLTF	TGTGCCATCAGTACCTCCAGGGTCACTGGGGCCAACGTCCTGACTTTC
TRBV29-1	TRBJ2-1	.	CSSQERARNEQFF	TGCAGCTCGCAAGAGAGGGCCCGCAATGAGCAGTTCTTC
TRBV27	TRBJ2-6	TRBD2	CASTHALADAVGANVLTF	TGTGCCAGCACCCATGCGCTAGCGGATGCCGTAGGGGCCAACGTCCTGACTTTC
TRBV30	TRBJ1-5	.	CAWSVLGQPQHF	TGTGCCTGGAGTGTACTCGGTCAGCCCCAGCATTTT
TRBV4-1	TRBJ2-7	TRBD2	CASSRLAGPYEQYF	TGCGCCAGCAGCCGGCTAGCGGGTCCCTACGAGCAGTACTTC
TRBV11-2	TRBJ1-1	TRBD1	CASSFDRGMNTEAFF	TGTGCCAGCAGCTTTGACAGGGGCATGAACACTGAAGCTTTCTTT
TRBV29-1	TRBJ2-7	.	CSAAGADGRGYEQYF	TGCAGCGCCGCTGGGGCCGACGGGCGGGGCTACGAGCAGTACTTC
TRBV7-8	TRBJ1-2	.	CASSADSYGYTF	TGTGCCAGCAGCGCCGACAGCTATGGCTACACCTTC
TRBV7-9	TRBJ2-7	.	CASSENRAASEVQYF	TGTGCCAGCAGCGAAAACAGGGCCGCCTCGGAGGTGCAGTACTTC
TRBV6-6	TRBJ2-7	.	CASRMDSGKHYEQYF	TGTGCCAGCAGAATGGATTCGGGGAAACACTACGAGCAGTACTTC
TRBV6-5	TRBJ2-7	.	CASRIHAESYEQYF	TGTGCCAGCAGAATACACGCGGAAAGCTACGAGCAGTACTTC
TRBV11-2	TRBJ2-2	.	CASSGLSLGSTGELFF	TGTGCCAGCAGCGGACTGAGTCTAGGGAGCACCGGGGAGCTGTTTTTT
TRBV19	TRBJ2-7	TRBD1	CASSTLGTGAYEQYF	TGTGCCAGTAGCACCCTCGGGACAGGGGCTTACGAGCAGTACTTC